A single sample is the source of the 23 T cell receptor beta chains below, sequenced in a study of blood T cells in healthy people across ages. Sample-barcoded 5' priming and a J-beta primer mix drove a second PCR of roughly 6 to 12 cycles. Using its own MiXCR run on the 5' RACE reads, TCRdb lists one record per CDR3 protein. The sample has around 650,000 distinct CDR3 sequences, roughly 43% seen once; the top ten hold about 32%. Sequencing input: blood. The receptors come from a man older than 75 in good health.

There are a few counts of this clonotype. The chain carries TRBV6-2 or TRBV6-3 and TRBJ2-7, with D perhaps matching TRBD2 (6 bases). The germline V gene encodes CDR1 MNHEY and CDR2 SVGEGT. Between the trimmed V and J ends, which lost 5 bases and 4 bases, there was a span of 18 bases. The CDR3 spans 15 residues. CDR3 DNA sequence: TGTGCCAGCAGTAACGCCGGGACTTCACCATACGAGCAGTACTTC. This codes for CASSNAGTSPYEQYF.

V usage is TRBV6-2 or TRBV6-3 and J usage is TRBJ2-1; TRBD2 might be the D (6 bases). The CDR3 covers 17 residues. V shed 0 bases and J shed 0 bases, with 12 bases lying between them. The V gene's germline CDR1 is MNHEY and CDR2 SVGEGT. CDR3 nucleotide sequence: TGTGCCAGCAGTTACTCCCCCTATAGCGGCTCCTACAATGAGCAGTTCTTC. Translated, it gives CASSYSPYSGSYNEQFF.

The J gene is TRBJ1-4, the V gene TRBV12-3 or TRBV12-4; D gene unclear. CDR3 length: 14 amino acids. The V end was cut by 6 bases, the J end by 7 bases, with 15 bases between. This chain's CDR3 is CASSPSPWGEKLFF. The CDR3 nucleotides are TGTGCCAGCAGCCCAAGTCCCTGGGGTGAAAAACTGTTTTTT.

The chain uses TRBV7-2 and TRBJ1-5, with D perhaps TRBD1 (5 bases). The CDR3 is 12 amino acids. Germline-derived CDR1 and CDR2 are SGHTA and FQGNSA. Trimming removed 5 bases at V and 7 bases at J, with 9 bases between. CDR3 nucleotide sequence: TGTGCCAGCAGCAAACGGGGGCAGCCCCAGCATTTT. Its protein product is CASSKRGQPQHF.

J is TRBJ2-4 and V is TRBV20-1; 9 bases line up with TRBD1. TRBJ2-7 explains the end of the DNA better; the J call may be wrong. The CDR3 contains 15 residues. Per germline, CDR1 DFQATT and CDR2 SNEGSKA (reference sequence). The CDR3 nucleotides read TGCAGTGGGATAGTAGGGGGACAGGGTTTCCACGAGCAGTACTTC. Protein: CSGIVGGQGFHEQYF.

A note on this clonotype: Germline and junction disagree at one end, which may indicate a read error. The V gene is TRBV6-2 or TRBV6-3, the J gene TRBJ2-6; tentative D call: TRBD2 (5 bases). The CDR3 loop spans 15 amino acids. Per the germline V gene, CDR1 is MNHEY and CDR2 is SVGEGT. CDR3 loop: CTSSMRDYGANVLTF. In DNA form, the CDR3 reads TGTACCAGCAGTATGAGGGATTACGGGGCCAACGTCCTGACTTTC.

The chain combines TRBV6-2 or TRBV6-3 with TRBJ2-5; possibly TRBD2 for D (6 bases). Trimming shortened V by 6 bases and J by 4 bases, and 12 bases separated the two germline ends. Germline lookup yields CDR1 MNHEY and CDR2 SVGEGT. The CDR3 length is 13 residues. The CDR3 DNA sequence: TGTGCCAGCAGCCAACCAGCGGGAGAGACCCAGTACTTC. As protein: CASSQPAGETQYF.

This clonotype was counted a few times. This sequence joins TRBV20-1 and TRBJ2-3, with 8 bases lining up with TRBD2. Trimming cost V 3 bases and J 0 bases; bases outside gene matches: 2. CDR1 and CDR2 from the germline V gene are DFQATT and SNEGSKA (reference sequence). This CDR3 is built from 14 residues. CDR3 sequence reads: CSASGGASTDTQYF. The CDR3 DNA sequence: TGCAGTGCTAGCGGGGGGGCCAGCACAGATACGCAGTATTTT.

This rearrangement joins TRBV6-2 or TRBV6-3 to TRBJ2-1; D call uncertain. The V gene lost 4 bases and the J gene lost 7 bases, with 14 bases spanning the gap. CDR1 is MNHEY, CDR2 SVGEGT, per germline. The CDR3 runs 14 residues. The CDR3 loop reads CASSSEFTLNEQFF. The DNA of the CDR3 is TGTGCCAGCAGTTCTGAGTTTACCTTAAATGAGCAGTTCTTC.

This clonotype was seen a few times. V usage is TRBV30 and J usage is TRBJ2-7; 7 bases agree with TRBD2. V shed 1 base and J 1 base; nucleotides not matched to a gene: 4. Germline CDR1 reads GTSNPN; CDR2 reads SVGIG (reference sequence). The CDR3 runs to 14 residues. In DNA form, the CDR3 reads TGTGCCTGGAGTGAATGGACTAGTTCCTACGAGCAGTACTTC. Translated, it gives CAWSEWTSSYEQYF.

The rearrangement links TRBV20-1 to TRBJ2-7; possibly TRBD2 for D (5 bases). The CDR3 runs 13 residues. Germline V lookup: CDR1 DFQATT, CDR2 SNEGSKA (reference sequence). The ends were cut back, 6 bases at V and 2 bases at J, with 14 bases in the middle. The CDR3 sequence: CSARRGTAYEQYF. Here the CDR3 DNA reads TGCAGTGCCCGCCGGGGAACAGCCTACGAGCAGTACTTC.

This clonotype was counted at least ten times. The chain uses TRBV4-3 and TRBJ2-3, with TRBD1 matching over 10 bases. CDR3 size: 17 residues. V shed 3 bases, J shed 3 bases, and the junction held 9 bases outside the gene matches. Germline V gene sequence: CDR1 LGHNA, CDR2 YSLEER. The CDR3 spells CASSHNDRDRGTDTQYF. The CDR3 coding sequence is TGCGCCAGCAGCCATAATGACCGGGACAGGGGAACAGATACGCAGTATTTT.

Notes on this clonotype: At one end, the junction sequence differs from germline, possibly due to a read error. The chain uses TRBV28 and TRBJ2-1; a possible D gene is TRBD1 (6 bases). CDR1 MDHEN and CDR2 SYDVKM come from the germline V gene. The CDR3 has 14 residues. The CDR3 coding sequence is TGTGCCGGCAGCATGGACAGCTCCTACAAGGAGCAGTTCTTC. Translation gives CAGSMDSSYKEQFF.

This chain uses TRBV6-5 with TRBJ1-2, with 9 bases that match TRBD1. The CDR3 loop spans 14 amino acids. Germline V lookup: CDR1 MNHEY, CDR2 SVGAGI. Germline trimming cut 7 bases from V and 2 bases from J; bases unmatched to any gene: 5. In DNA, the CDR3 is TGTGCCAGCACTGAGACAGGGGGGAACTATGGCTACACCTTC. Amino acids: CASTETGGNYGYTF.

V usage is TRBV18 and J usage is TRBJ1-2, with D unresolved. Per the germline V gene, CDR1 is KGHSH and CDR2 is LQKENI. There are 15 residues in the CDR3. Trimming cost V 2 bases and J 3 bases, with 13 bases left between them. CDR3 residues: CASSPRVGLDYGYTF. The DNA of the CDR3 is TGTGCCAGCTCACCAAGGGTGGGCTTGGACTATGGCTACACCTTC.

This clonotype showed up many times. This rearrangement joins TRBV4-1 to TRBJ1-2; 7 nucleotides agree with TRBD1. The CDR3 extends over 16 amino acids. The junction had 12 bases not matched to a gene; V was cut back by 4 bases and J by 4 bases. Germline V lookup: CDR1 MGHRA, CDR2 YSYEKL. This CDR3 is CASSPPGTESRYGYTF. The CDR3 region has the DNA TGCGCCAGCAGCCCCCCCGGGACAGAGAGCCGCTATGGCTACACCTTC.

On this clonotype itself: Possible read error: a much larger clone is one base away. The chain recombines TRBV28 with TRBJ2-6; TRBD1 might be the D (5 bases). CDR3 length: 15 residues. V was cut by 6 bases and J by 2 bases, with 11 bases left in between. CDR1 is MDHEN, CDR2 SYDVKM, per germline. The CDR3 reads CASRQTETGANVLTF. The CDR3 coding sequence is TGTGCCAGCAGACAGACAGAGACTGGGGCCAACGTCCTGACTTTC.

The chain joins TRBV28 to TRBJ1-2; the match to TRBD1 covers 9 bases. The germline gives CDR1 MDHEN, CDR2 SYDVKM. CDR3 length: 15 amino acids. The V segment lost 5 bases and the J segment 7 bases; nucleotides outside the gene matches: 11. In DNA, the CDR3 is TGTGCCAGCAGTCCCGCCGGGACAGGGCTGGGTGGCTACACCTTC. As protein: CASSPAGTGLGGYTF.

With respect to this clonotype: One end of the junction fails to match germline, which may point to a read error. The chain employs TRBV11-2 and TRBJ2-1; D is possibly TRBD1 or TRBD2 (6 bases each). The CDR3 has 15 amino acids. Germline V gene data show CDR1 as SGHAT and CDR2 as FQNNGV. For the CDR3, the DNA is TGCGCCAGCAGCTTAGGGGGGCAGCCACAAGAGACCCAGTTCTTC. Its protein product is CASSLGGQPQETQFF.

The chain couples TRBV19 to TRBJ2-5; no clear D gene. The CDR3 length is 14 residues. V was clipped by 3 bases and J by 2 bases, with 10 bases between them. Germline assignment: CDR1 LNHDA and CDR2 SQIVND (reference sequence). Here the CDR3 reads CASSIVLSQETQYF. The DNA of the CDR3 is TGTGCCAGTAGTATTGTTCTTTCACAAGAGACCCAGTACTTC.

The genes are TRBV30 and TRBJ1-1; 7 nucleotides line up with TRBD1. The CDR3 covers 13 residues. CDR1 GTSNPN and CDR2 SVGIG come from the germline V gene (reference sequence). V lost 1 base to trimming and J lost 3 bases; unmatched junction nucleotides: 2. As DNA, the CDR3 is TGTGCCTGGAGTGGGGACAGAGACACTGAAGCTTTCTTT. As protein: CAWSGDRDTEAFF.

The rearrangement uses TRBV5-1 and TRBJ2-3; D might be TRBD1 (5 bases). Trimming shortened V by 0 bases and J by 4 bases, and 15 bases separated the two germline ends. CDR3 length: 16 amino acids. Germline V CDR1 and CDR2: SGHRS, YFSETQ. The CDR3 DNA sequence: TGCGCCAGCAGCTTGGCGCCTGACAGCAGCGCAGATACGCAGTATTTT. Protein sequence: CASSLAPDSSADTQYF.

The sample holds many counts of this clonotype. This sequence joins TRBV7-9 and TRBJ2-6, with TRBD1 as a possible D gene (6 bases). V lost 2 bases and J 2 bases, leaving 13 bases between the germline ends. CDR1 SEHNR and CDR2 FQNEAQ come from the germline V gene (reference sequence). The CDR3 is made up of 17 amino acids. The CDR3 DNA sequence: TGTGCCAGCAGCTTATTGGTCAGGGGAACTGGGGCCAACGTCCTGACTTTC. Its translation is CASSLLVRGTGANVLTF.